This T cell receptor (beta chain) originates from a study of blood T cell repertoires in COVID-19. Study details: The origin of the acute and convalescent COVID-19 samples was the United States, Italy and Spain. T cells, B-cell-depleted T cells, or PBMCs provided the cDNA or gDNA that served as material.

The CDR3 is 15 residues long. Germline CDR1 reads MNHEY; CDR2 reads SVGEGT. Losses at the gene ends were 6 bases for V and 7 bases for J; bases not matched to a gene: 13. Original analysis: Scientists estimated how many nucleated cells there were by amplifying reference gene primers. TCRdb keeps only in-frame clones here, not all; method: immunoSEQ multiplex PCR. Clonal size and the V and J genes are those of that table, whereas D and trimming came from the DNA. Of 160,000 or so clones listed, about 90% are singletons. Sequenced material: peripheral blood. This TCR was sampled from a man in his 60s with acute or convalescent COVID-19. The chain links TRBV6-2 or TRBV6-3 to TRBJ2-7, with 9 bases that match TRBD1. The CDR3 loop is CASSHTGTGLEEQYF. The CDR3 nucleotides read TGTGCCAGCAGCCATACCGGGACAGGGTTAGAAGAGCAGTACTTC.